This note documents a single TCR beta chain sequence. Its antigen is currently unknown. The source of the sample is a study of post-analysis software for immune sequencing data. Broader study findings: Controls had significantly higher normalized Chao1 diversity than multiple sclerosis patients. F measure clustering grouped samples strongly by preparation batch.

Tagging with unique molecular identifiers was a feature of the TCR beta cDNA libraries. TCRdb re-derived calls from the PCR reads in MiXCR, one entry per CDR3 protein. The table has 750,000 to 950,000 distinct CDR3 sequences, about 43% seen once. This receptor was obtained from a girl aged 5-17 years with multiple sclerosis. The sample was blood.

The CDR3 here is CASRGEMDSPLHF. The CDR3 DNA reads TGTGCCAGCAGGGGGGAGATGGATTCACCCCTCCACTTT. The V gene is TRBV12-3 or TRBV12-4, the J gene TRBJ1-6, with D perhaps TRBD1 (5 bases). The CDR3 has 13 residues. Trimming left V 6 bases short and J 8 bases short, with 11 bases between.